This T cell receptor (beta chain) comes out of a study of cytomegalovirus exposure and HLA in healthy donors. Study findings and constraints: Some V segments, including TRBV6-2 and TRBV6-3, were excluded as indistinguishable.

PCR used 60 Vbeta primers and 13 Jbeta primers. Assay used: immunoSEQ multiplex PCR; TCRdb lists only in-frame clones, some missing. Altogether more than 90,000 clones are present, roughly 82% being singletons, with the ten largest covering roughly 10%. The CDR3 sequence is 19 residues long. Germline V lookup: CDR1 SGHTA, CDR2 FQGNSA. Though probably carrying unrecorded immune exposures, donors were nominally healthy at sampling. As for this clone: Its specificity is not known.

The specimen was PBMCs. This sequence was found in a man aged 50-60 years in good health and CMV-seronegative. The chain couples TRBV7-2 to TRBJ2-5; 10 bases agree with TRBD2. Judging by the DNA end, TRBJ2-7 fits better; the J call may be wrong. Here the CDR3 reads CASSPPLAWGLAKAYEQYF. The CDR3 nucleotides read TGTGCCAGCAGCCCGCCTTTAGCCTGGGGACTAGCGAAGGCCTACGAGCAGTACTTC.